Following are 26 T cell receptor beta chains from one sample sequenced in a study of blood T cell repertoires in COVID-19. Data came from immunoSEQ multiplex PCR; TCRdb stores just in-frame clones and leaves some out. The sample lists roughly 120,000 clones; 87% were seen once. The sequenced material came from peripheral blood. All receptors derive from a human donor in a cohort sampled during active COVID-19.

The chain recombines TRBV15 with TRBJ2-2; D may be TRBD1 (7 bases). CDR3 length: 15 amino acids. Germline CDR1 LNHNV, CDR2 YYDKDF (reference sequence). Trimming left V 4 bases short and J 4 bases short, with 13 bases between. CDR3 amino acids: CATSTRGTATGELFF. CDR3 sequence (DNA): TGTGCCACCAGCACCCGCGGGACAGCCACCGGGGAGCTGTTTTTT.

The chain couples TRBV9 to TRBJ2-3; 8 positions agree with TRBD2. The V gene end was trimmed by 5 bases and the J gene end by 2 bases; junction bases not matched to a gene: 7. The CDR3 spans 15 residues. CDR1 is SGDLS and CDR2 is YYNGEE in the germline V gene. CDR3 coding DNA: TGTGCCAGCAGAGGGGCGGGAGGCCTCACAGATACGCAGTATTTT. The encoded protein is CASRGAGGLTDTQYF.

The DNA of the CDR3 is TGTGCCACCAGCAGAGTGTGGGGACAGGGTTTGGTGTCTGAAGCTTTCTTT. This codes for CATSRVWGQGLVSEAFF. V gene TRBV15 combines with J gene TRBJ1-1, with TRBD1 matching 9 bases. The V gene end was trimmed by 1 base and the J gene end by 6 bases; junction bases not matched to a gene: 12. The CDR3 sequence is 17 residues long. CDR1 is LNHNV and CDR2 is YYDKDF in the germline V gene (reference sequence).

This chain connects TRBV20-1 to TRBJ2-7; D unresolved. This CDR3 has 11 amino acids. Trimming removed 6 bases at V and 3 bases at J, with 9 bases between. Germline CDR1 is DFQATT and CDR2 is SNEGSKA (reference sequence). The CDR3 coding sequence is TGCAGTGCGGGTGGGCGCTACGAGCAGTACTTC. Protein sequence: CSAGGRYEQYF.

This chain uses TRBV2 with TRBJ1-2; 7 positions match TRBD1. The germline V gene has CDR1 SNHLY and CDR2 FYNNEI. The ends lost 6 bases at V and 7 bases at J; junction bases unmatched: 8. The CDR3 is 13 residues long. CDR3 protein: CASREGAGLGYTF. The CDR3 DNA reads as TGTGCCAGCAGGGAGGGGGCGGGGCTTGGCTACACCTTC. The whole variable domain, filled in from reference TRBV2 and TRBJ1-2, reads EPEVTQTPSHQVTQMGQEVILRCVPISNHLYFYWYRQILGQKVEFLVSFYNNEISEKSEIFDDQFSVERPDGSNFTLKIRSTKLEDSAMYFCASREGAGLGYTFGSGTRLTVV.

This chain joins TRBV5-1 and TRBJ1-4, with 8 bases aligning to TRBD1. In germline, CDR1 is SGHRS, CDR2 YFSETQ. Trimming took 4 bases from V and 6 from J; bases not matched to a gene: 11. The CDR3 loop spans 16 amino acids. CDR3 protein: CASSPAGQGGDEKLFF. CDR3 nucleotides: TGCGCCAGCAGCCCGGCTGGACAGGGAGGGGATGAAAAACTGTTTTTT.

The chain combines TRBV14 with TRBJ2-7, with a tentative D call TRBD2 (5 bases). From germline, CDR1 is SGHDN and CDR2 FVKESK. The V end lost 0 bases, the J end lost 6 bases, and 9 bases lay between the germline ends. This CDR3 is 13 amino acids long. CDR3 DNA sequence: TGTGCCAGCAGCCAAGATGGAGGAGGCGAGCAGTACTTC. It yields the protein CASSQDGGGEQYF.

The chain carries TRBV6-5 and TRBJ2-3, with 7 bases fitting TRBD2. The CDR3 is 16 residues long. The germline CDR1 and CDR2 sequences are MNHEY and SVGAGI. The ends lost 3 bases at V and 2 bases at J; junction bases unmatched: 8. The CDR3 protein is CASSYWDGGSTDTQYF. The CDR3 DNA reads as TGTGCCAGCAGTTATTGGGACGGGGGGTCCACAGATACGCAGTATTTT.

CDR3 residues: CASSQVWAGLGKNIQYF. The CDR3 nucleotides read TGTGCCAGCAGCCAAGTTTGGGCAGGGTTGGGCAAAAACATTCAGTACTTC. The J gene is TRBJ2-4, the V gene TRBV3-1 (or the pseudogene TRBV3-2), with a tentative D call TRBD1 (5 bases). Germline V lookup: CDR1 LGHDT, CDR2 YNNKEL (reference sequence). This CDR3 is built from 17 residues. V lost 1 base and J lost 3, with 16 bases in between.

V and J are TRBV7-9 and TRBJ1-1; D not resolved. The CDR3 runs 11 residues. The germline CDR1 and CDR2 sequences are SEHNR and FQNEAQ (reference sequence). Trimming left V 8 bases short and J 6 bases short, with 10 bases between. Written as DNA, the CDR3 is TGTGCCAGCCGGGAGACCCCTGAAGCTTTCTTT. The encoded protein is CASRETPEAFF.

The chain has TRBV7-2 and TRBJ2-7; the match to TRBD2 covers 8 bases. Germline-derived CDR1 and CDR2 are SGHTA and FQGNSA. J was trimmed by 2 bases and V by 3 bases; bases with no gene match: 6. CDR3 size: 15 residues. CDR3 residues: CASSFSPAGAYEQYF. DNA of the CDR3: TGTGCCAGCAGCTTTTCTCCAGCGGGAGCCTACGAGCAGTACTTC.

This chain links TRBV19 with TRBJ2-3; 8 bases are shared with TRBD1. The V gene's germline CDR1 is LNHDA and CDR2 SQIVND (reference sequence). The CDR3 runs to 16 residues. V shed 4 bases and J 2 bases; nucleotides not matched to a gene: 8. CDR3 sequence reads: CASSRGTGLITDTQYF. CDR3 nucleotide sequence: TGTGCCAGTAGTAGGGGGACAGGATTAATCACAGATACGCAGTATTTT.

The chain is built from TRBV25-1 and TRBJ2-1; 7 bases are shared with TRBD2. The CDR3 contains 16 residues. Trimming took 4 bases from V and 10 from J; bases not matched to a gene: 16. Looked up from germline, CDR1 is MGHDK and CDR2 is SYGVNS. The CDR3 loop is CASSASPGAGEMEQFF. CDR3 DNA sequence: TGTGCCAGCAGTGCATCCCCGGGTGCGGGAGAGATGGAGCAGTTCTTC.

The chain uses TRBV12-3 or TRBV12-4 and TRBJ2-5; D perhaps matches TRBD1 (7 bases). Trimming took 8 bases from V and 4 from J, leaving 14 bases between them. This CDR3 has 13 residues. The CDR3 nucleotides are TGTGCCAGCCAGGGGGGCCGGGGAGAGACCCAGTACTTC. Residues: CASQGGRGETQYF.

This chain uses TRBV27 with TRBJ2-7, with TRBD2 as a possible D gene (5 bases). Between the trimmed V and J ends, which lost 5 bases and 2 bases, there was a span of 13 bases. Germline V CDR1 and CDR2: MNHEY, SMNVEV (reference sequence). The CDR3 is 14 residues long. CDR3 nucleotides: TGTGCCAGCAGTCGTTTGGACTCCCCCTACGAGCAGTACTTC. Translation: CASSRLDSPYEQYF.

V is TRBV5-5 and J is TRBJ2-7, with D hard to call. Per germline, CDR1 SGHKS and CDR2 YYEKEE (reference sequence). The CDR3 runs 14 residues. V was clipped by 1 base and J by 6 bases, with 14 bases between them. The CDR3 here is CASSLRNSWAEQYF. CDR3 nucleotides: TGTGCCAGCAGCTTGCGGAACAGCTGGGCCGAGCAGTACTTC.

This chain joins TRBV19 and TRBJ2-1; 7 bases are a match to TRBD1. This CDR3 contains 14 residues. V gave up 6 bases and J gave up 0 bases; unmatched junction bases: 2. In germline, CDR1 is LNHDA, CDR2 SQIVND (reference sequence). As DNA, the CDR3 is TGTGCCAGTAGACGGGACAGCTCCTACAATGAGCAGTTCTTC. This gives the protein CASRRDSSYNEQFF.

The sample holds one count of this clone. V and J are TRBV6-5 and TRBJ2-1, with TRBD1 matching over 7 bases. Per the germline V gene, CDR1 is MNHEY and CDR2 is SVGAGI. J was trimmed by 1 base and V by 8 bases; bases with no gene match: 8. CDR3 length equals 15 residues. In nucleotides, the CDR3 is TGTGCCAGCGGTAGAGGGGGCAAATCCTACAATGAGCAGTTCTTC. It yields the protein CASGRGGKSYNEQFF.

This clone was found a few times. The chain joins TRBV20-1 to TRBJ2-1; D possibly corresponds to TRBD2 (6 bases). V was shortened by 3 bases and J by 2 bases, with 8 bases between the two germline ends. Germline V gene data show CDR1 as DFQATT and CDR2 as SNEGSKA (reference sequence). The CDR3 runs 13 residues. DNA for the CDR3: TGCAGTGCTAGTAGGAGGGCCTACAATGAGCAGTTCTTC. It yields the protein CSASRRAYNEQFF.

The CDR3 loop reads CASSLGGTGANYGYTF. CDR3 coding DNA: TGTGCCAGCAGTTTAGGGGGGACAGGGGCTAACTATGGCTACACCTTC. This chain links TRBV28 with TRBJ1-2; the match to TRBD1 covers 10 bases. CDR1 MDHEN and CDR2 SYDVKM come from the germline V gene. The CDR3 totals 16 residues. V trimming: 2 bases; J trimming: 0 bases; junction bases outside the gene matches: 3.

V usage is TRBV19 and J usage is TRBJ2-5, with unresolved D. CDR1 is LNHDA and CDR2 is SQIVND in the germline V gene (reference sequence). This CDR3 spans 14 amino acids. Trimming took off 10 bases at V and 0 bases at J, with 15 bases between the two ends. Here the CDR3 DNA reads TGTGCCACCCAAAATAAAGCGTACCAAGAGACCCAGTACTTC. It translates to CATQNKAYQETQYF.

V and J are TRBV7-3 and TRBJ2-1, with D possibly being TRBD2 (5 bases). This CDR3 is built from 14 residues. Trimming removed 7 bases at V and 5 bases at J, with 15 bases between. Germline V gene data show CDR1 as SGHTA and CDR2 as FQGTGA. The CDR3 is CASTEGPGNNEQFF. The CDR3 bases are TGTGCCAGCACCGAGGGTCCTGGTAACAATGAGCAGTTCTTC.

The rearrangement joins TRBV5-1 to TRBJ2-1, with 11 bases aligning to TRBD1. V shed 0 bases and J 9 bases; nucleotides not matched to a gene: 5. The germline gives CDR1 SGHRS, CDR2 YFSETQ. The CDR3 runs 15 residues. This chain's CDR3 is CASSLAGTGGFEQFF. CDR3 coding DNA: TGCGCCAGCAGCTTGGCGGGGACAGGGGGGTTTGAGCAGTTCTTC.

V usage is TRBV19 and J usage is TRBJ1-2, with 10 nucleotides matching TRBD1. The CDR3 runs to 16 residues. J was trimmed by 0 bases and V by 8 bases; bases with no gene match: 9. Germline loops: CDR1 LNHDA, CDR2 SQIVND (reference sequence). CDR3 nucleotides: TGTGCCAGTCTTACCGGGACAGGGGCACCTAACTATGGCTACACCTTC. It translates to CASLTGTGAPNYGYTF.

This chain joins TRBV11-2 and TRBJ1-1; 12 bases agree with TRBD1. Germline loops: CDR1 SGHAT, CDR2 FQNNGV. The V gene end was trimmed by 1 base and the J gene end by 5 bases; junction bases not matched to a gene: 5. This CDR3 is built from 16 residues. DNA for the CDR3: TGTGCCAGCAGCTTAGCCGGGACAGGGGGCTGGACTGAAGCTTTCTTT. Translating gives CASSLAGTGGWTEAFF.

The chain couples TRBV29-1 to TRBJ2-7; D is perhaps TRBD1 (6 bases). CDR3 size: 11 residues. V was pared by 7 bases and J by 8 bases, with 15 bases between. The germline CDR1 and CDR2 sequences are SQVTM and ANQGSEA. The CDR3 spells CSANYREKQYF. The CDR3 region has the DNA TGCAGCGCCAACTACAGGGAGAAGCAGTACTTC.